This T cell receptor (beta chain) was captured by sequencing in a study of shared clonotypes between healthy human individuals. General observations from the study: Sequencing depth was expected to influence donor clonotype sharing.

CDR1 is MDHEN, CDR2 SYDVKM, per germline. V was pared by 4 bases and J by 4 bases, with 7 bases of the junction left unmatched. There are 14 residues in the CDR3. To note about this clone: The antigen remains undetermined.

Positively selected for CCR7, the CD45RO-negative cells used as naive CD8 cells excluded terminally differentiated effector memory CD45RA+ cells. Assay: immunoSEQ multiplex PCR; the TCRdb copy retains only in-frame clones and omits some. The table has millions of clones, approximately 94% seen once; the top ten hold more than 0.95%. The receptor comes from a man between 18 and 29 years old in good health. The sample consisted of naive CD8+ T cells sorted from blood. The chain carries TRBV28 and TRBJ2-7; 7 bases line up with TRBD1. CDR3 nucleotides: TGTGCCAGCAGTTCCGGACAGGTCGGGTACGAGCAGTACTTC. Its protein product is CASSSGQVGYEQYF.